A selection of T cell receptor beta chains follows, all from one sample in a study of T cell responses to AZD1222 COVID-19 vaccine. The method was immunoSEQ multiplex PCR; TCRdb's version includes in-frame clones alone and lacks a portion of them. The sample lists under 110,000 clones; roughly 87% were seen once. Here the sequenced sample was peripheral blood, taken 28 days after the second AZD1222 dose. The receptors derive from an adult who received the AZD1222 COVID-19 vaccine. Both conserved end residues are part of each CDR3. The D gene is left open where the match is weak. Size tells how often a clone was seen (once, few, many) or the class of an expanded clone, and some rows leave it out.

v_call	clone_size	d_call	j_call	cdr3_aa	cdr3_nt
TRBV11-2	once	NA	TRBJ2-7	CASSLLESYEQYF	TGTGCCAGCAGCTTATTGGAGAGCTACGAGCAGTACTTC
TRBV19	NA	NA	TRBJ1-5	CASRGSNQPQHF	TGTGCCAGTAGGGGGAGCAATCAGCCCCAGCATTTT
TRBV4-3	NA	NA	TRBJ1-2	CASSIEVGSYGYTF	TGCGCCAGCAGCATCGAGGTTGGTAGCTATGGCTACACCTTC
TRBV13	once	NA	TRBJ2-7	CASSFGPSRTPYEQYF	TGTGCCAGCAGCTTTGGGCCGTCTCGTACACCCTACGAGCAGTACTTC
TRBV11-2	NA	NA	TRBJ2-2	CASSLVGVNTGELFF	TGTGCCAGCAGCTTAGTTGGGGTGAACACCGGGGAGCTGTTTTTT
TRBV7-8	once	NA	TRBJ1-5	CASSWTDYQPQHF	TGTGCCAGCAGCTGGACAGATTATCAGCCCCAGCATTTT
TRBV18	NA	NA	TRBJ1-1	CASSPGWATEAFF	TGTGCCAGCTCACCAGGGTGGGCCACTGAAGCTTTCTTT
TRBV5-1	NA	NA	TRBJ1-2	CASSLVPDSNYGYTF	TGCGCCAGCAGCCTGGTGCCGGACAGTAACTATGGCTACACCTTC
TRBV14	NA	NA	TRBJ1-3	CASSQVFSGNTIYF	TGTGCCAGCAGCCAAGTATTCTCTGGAAACACCATATATTTT
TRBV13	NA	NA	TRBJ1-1	CASSSSDGPNTEAFF	TGTGCCAGCAGCTCTTCGGACGGCCCGAACACTGAAGCTTTCTTT
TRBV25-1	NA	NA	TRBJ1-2	CASSEQGLWGYTF	TGTGCCAGCAGTGAACAGGGTCTTTGGGGCTACACCTTC
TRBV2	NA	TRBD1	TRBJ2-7	CASSEALRQGAREQYF	TGTGCCAGCAGTGAAGCGCTTCGTCAGGGGGCTCGTGAGCAGTACTTC
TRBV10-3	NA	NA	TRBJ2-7	CAISEGTYSYEQYF	TGTGCCATCAGTGAGGGCACCTACTCCTACGAGCAGTACTTC
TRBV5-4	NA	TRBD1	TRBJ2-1	CASSLVGGHYNEQFF	TGTGCCAGCAGCTTGGTAGGGGGCCACTACAATGAGCAGTTCTTC
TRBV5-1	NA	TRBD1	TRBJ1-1	CASSPGTGNFAFPEAFF	TGCGCCAGCAGCCCTGGGACAGGGAACTTTGCATTTCCTGAAGCTTTCTTT
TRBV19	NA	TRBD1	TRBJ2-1	CASSPPSAGGYNEQFF	TGTGCCAGTAGTCCCCCCTCGGCAGGGGGCTACAATGAGCAGTTCTTC
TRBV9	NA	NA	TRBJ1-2	CASSTRDLANYGYTF	TGTGCCAGCAGCACACGGGATTTAGCTAACTATGGCTACACCTTC
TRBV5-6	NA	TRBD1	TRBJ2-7	CASSQDRASFRQYF	TGTGCCAGCAGCCAGGACAGGGCCTCCTTTCGGCAGTACTTC
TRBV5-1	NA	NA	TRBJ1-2	CASSPSGTTNYGYTF	TGCGCCAGCAGCCCGTCCGGGACAACTAACTATGGCTACACCTTC
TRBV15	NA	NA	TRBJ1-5	CATSTQLSIIGSNQPQHF	TGTGCCACCAGTACTCAACTAAGTATTATAGGGAGCAATCAGCCCCAGCATTTT
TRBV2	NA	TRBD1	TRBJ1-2	CASSPRTGPEGYTF	TGTGCCAGCAGTCCTCGGACAGGGCCTGAGGGCTACACCTTC
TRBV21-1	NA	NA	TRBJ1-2	CASSAPPTGNYGYTF	TGTGCCAGCAGCGCCCCTCCCACGGGGAACTATGGCTACACCTTC
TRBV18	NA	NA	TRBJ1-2	CASSPPSGGYTF	TGTGCCAGCTCACCACCGTCGGGGGGCTACACCTTC
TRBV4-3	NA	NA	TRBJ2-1	CASSQDGYSSYNEQFF	TGCGCCAGCAGCCAAGACGGGTACAGCTCCTACAATGAGCAGTTCTTC
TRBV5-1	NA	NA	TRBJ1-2	CASSFQTGGDYGYTF	TGCGCCAGCAGCTTCCAGACAGGTGGGGACTATGGCTACACCTTC
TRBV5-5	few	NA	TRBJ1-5	CASSLTPGTINQPQHF	TGTGCCAGCAGCTTAACCCCGGGGACTATCAATCAGCCCCAGCATTTT
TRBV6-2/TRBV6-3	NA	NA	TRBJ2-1	CASSPPSGGDEQFF	TGTGCCAGCAGTCCCCCCTCGGGGGGCGACGAGCAGTTCTTC
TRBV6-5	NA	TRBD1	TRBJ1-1	CASSRGGTGVTEAFF	TGTGCCAGCTCAAGAGGTGGGACAGGGGTCACTGAAGCTTTCTTT
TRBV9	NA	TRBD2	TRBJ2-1	CASSVTLAGGTNEQFF	TGTGCCAGCAGCGTCACGCTAGCGGGGGGGACCAATGAGCAGTTCTTC
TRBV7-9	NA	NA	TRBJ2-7	CASSLVGARERQYF	TGTGCCAGCAGCTTAGTAGGGGCCCGTGAGCGGCAGTACTTC
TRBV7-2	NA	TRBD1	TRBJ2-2	CASTWDRYTGELFF	TGTGCCAGCACCTGGGACAGATACACCGGGGAGCTGTTTTTT
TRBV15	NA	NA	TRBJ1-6	CATSRDRRGGNSPLHF	TGTGCCACCAGCAGAGATCGCAGGGGAGGCAATTCACCCCTCCACTTT
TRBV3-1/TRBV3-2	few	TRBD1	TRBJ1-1	CASSQDWEESGKQGEAFF	TGTGCCAGCAGCCAAGATTGGGAAGAGTCCGGGAAACAGGGGGAAGCTTTCTTT
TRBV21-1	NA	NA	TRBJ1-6	CASSVREIF	TGTGCCAGCAGCGTTAGGGAGATTTTT
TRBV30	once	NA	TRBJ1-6	CAWSVGYDSPLHF	TGTGCCTGGAGTGTGGGGTATGATTCACCCCTCCACTTT
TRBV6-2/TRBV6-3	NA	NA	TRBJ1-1	CASSDLYREMAEAFF	TGTGCCAGCAGTGACCTATACAGGGAAATGGCTGAAGCTTTCTTT